These T cell receptor beta chains were read from a single sample in a study of early T cells in non-severe SARS-CoV-2 infection. TCRdb re-called the 5' RACE reads with MiXCR, one entry per CDR3 protein. The data hold about 50,000 distinct CDR3 sequences, with roughly 10% observed a single time. The sample consisted of whole blood. These receptors were collected from an adult who was a healthcare worker with PCR-confirmed SARS-CoV-2 infection or an uninfected control (not recorded which). CDR3s include the opening cysteine and the closing phenylalanine or tryptophan. The D gene is left open where the match is weak. Rows may omit the clone size; those that give it use once, few, many or a size class.

d_call,j_call,v_call,clone_size,cdr3_nt,cdr3_aa
NA,TRBJ2-3,TRBV20-1,NA,TGCAGTGCTAGAGACGGGAGCAACACAGATACGCAGTATTTT,CSARDGSNTDTQYF
NA,TRBJ2-6,TRBV11-1,few,TGTGCCAGCAGCTTAGCGCGAAACAGGGCTGGGGCCAACGTCCTGACTTTC,CASSLARNRAGANVLTF
NA,TRBJ2-5,TRBV7-9,many,TGTGCCAGCAGCTTACTCCCCTCCGGGACCGACCAAGAGACCCAGTACTTC,CASSLLPSGTDQETQYF
NA,TRBJ2-1,TRBV18,many,TGTGCCAGCTCACCCCTTACTGGAGTAGACAATGAGCAGTTCTTC,CASSPLTGVDNEQFF
NA,TRBJ2-1,TRBV7-3,few,TGTGCCAGCAGCCAGGACACCTACAATGAGCAGTTCTTC,CASSQDTYNEQFF
NA,TRBJ2-7,TRBV28,once,TGTGCCATCTCCCGGGACTTCTCCTACGAGCAGTACTTC,CAISRDFSYEQYF
TRBD1,TRBJ2-7,TRBV5-1,NA,TGCGCCAGCAGCCGGACCGGGACAGGGGGTGGCGAGCAGTACTTC,CASSRTGTGGGEQYF
NA,TRBJ1-1,TRBV28,NA,TGTGCCAGCGGGGCGGTAAACACTGAAGCTTTCTTT,CASGAVNTEAFF
TRBD1,TRBJ2-7,TRBV6-2/TRBV6-3,many,TGTGCCAGCAGTCCCGGGACAGGGGACTACGAGCAGTACTTC,CASSPGTGDYEQYF
TRBD1,TRBJ2-1,TRBV28,few,TGTGCCAGCAGCCTCCCGGACAGGGCTTACAATGAGCAGTTCTTC,CASSLPDRAYNEQFF
NA,TRBJ2-7,TRBV29-1,few,TGCAGCGTCGCCAGGGACTCTCGCGACGAGCAGTACTTC,CSVARDSRDEQYF
TRBD2,TRBJ2-7,TRBV5-6,NA,TGTGCCAGCAGCTTGGGGACTATAGCGGGAGGACGCGAGCAGTACTTC,CASSLGTIAGGREQYF
NA,TRBJ2-7,TRBV12-3/TRBV12-4,NA,TGTGCCAGCGGGGGGAGGTACGAGCAGTACTTC,CASGGRYEQYF
TRBD1,TRBJ2-1,TRBV12-3/TRBV12-4,NA,TGTGCCAGCAGTTCAGTCCGGGACAGGGGGTACAATGAGCAGTTCTTC,CASSSVRDRGYNEQFF
NA,TRBJ1-5,TRBV15,few,TGTGCCACCAGCAGAGATGTTGGTCAGCCCCAGCATTTT,CATSRDVGQPQHF
NA,TRBJ2-5,TRBV6-1,large,TGTGCCAGCCGTCGTTGGGGGTTCCCGGAGACCCAGTACTTC,CASRRWGFPETQYF
NA,TRBJ2-7,TRBV27,NA,TGTGCCAGCAGGAAGACAGTACTTGGGGAGCAGTACTTC,CASRKTVLGEQYF
NA,TRBJ1-1,TRBV6-2/TRBV6-3,NA,TGTGCCAGCAGTTCGGTAAGGTTTGACACTGAAGCTTTCTTT,CASSSVRFDTEAFF
NA,TRBJ2-1,TRBV20-1,few,TGCAGTGCTATTTTTCGGAATGAGCAGTTCTTC,CSAIFRNEQFF
NA,TRBJ1-6,TRBV9,many,TGTGCCAGCAGCCTAGGGGGTAGGGATTCACCCCTCCACTTT,CASSLGGRDSPLHF
TRBD2,TRBJ2-1,TRBV5-5,many,TGTGCCAGCAGCTTGGCCTGGCTAGCGGGAGGGTATGAGCAGTTCTTC,CASSLAWLAGGYEQFF
TRBD1,TRBJ1-1,TRBV7-8,many,TGTGCCAGCAGGAGGAGGGGACAGATGAACACTGAAGCTTTCTTT,CASRRRGQMNTEAFF
NA,TRBJ2-1,TRBV7-3,few,TGTGCCAGCAGCTACGAGGTGGGGTACAATGAGCAGTTCTTC,CASSYEVGYNEQFF
NA,TRBJ2-7,TRBV12-3/TRBV12-4,NA,TGTGCCAGCAGTTCCCAACCCTACGAGCAGTACTTC,CASSSQPYEQYF
NA,TRBJ2-3,TRBV5-6,many,TGTGCCAGCAGCTTGGTCGACAGGACAGATACGCAGTATTTT,CASSLVDRTDTQYF
TRBD1,TRBJ1-1,TRBV6-2/TRBV6-3,NA,TGTGCCACCATCGGACAGGGAGGATGGAACACTGAAGCTTTCTTT,CATIGQGGWNTEAFF
TRBD2,TRBJ2-3,TRBV6-5,once,TGTGCCAGCACCACGACTAGCGGGAGAACAGATACGCAGTATTTT,CASTTTSGRTDTQYF
TRBD2,TRBJ2-3,TRBV5-1,NA,TGCGCCAGCAGCTTGGAAACCCAGGGTAGCGGGAGCACAGATACGCAGTATTTT,CASSLETQGSGSTDTQYF
NA,TRBJ2-4,TRBV12-3/TRBV12-4,NA,TGTGCCAGCAGTTTGCTACAGGGCGCTGAAGCCAAAAACATTCAGTACTTC,CASSLLQGAEAKNIQYF
NA,TRBJ2-3,TRBV6-2/TRBV6-3,few,TGTGCCAGCAGCTCGATGAATACGCAGTATTTT,CASSSMNTQYF
NA,TRBJ2-1,TRBV29-1,many,TGCAGCGTTGCAGCGGTATACAATGAGCAGTTCTTC,CSVAAVYNEQFF
NA,TRBJ1-1,TRBV3-2,NA,TGTGCCAGCAGCCAAGCCGGCGTCGCGACCGTGAACACTGAAGCTTTCTTT,CASSQAGVATVNTEAFF
NA,TRBJ2-1,TRBV7-2,many,TGTGCCAGCAGCTCCAAAGTGTCTTTATACAATGAGCAGTTCTTC,CASSSKVSLYNEQFF
TRBD2,TRBJ2-3,TRBV6-5,few,TGTGCCAGCAGTTACGCAGCCGGGACTAGCGGGAAGGCAGATACGCAGTATTTT,CASSYAAGTSGKADTQYF
NA,TRBJ2-2,TRBV7-2,NA,TGTGCCAGCAGCTTATTTCCAGAAACCGGGGAGCTGTTTTTT,CASSLFPETGELFF
TRBD1,TRBJ2-7,TRBV6-6,many,TGTGCCAGCAGTTACTCTGGGACAGGGACCTACGAGCAGTACTTC,CASSYSGTGTYEQYF
TRBD2,TRBJ2-7,TRBV7-9,many,TGTGCCAGCAGCAGCGGGACTAGCGGGAGTAGAGACGAGCAGTACTTC,CASSSGTSGSRDEQYF
NA,TRBJ2-3,TRBV7-2,few,TGTGCCAGCAGGGTGCCTAGCACAGATACGCAGTATTTT,CASRVPSTDTQYF
NA,TRBJ1-1,TRBV6-5,many,TGTGCCAGCAGCCGTGACAGGCTCCGCATGAACACTGAAGCTTTCTTT,CASSRDRLRMNTEAFF
NA,TRBJ1-1,TRBV12-3/TRBV12-4,few,TGTGCCAGCAACCTGAGGAGAAACACTGAAGCTTTCTTT,CASNLRRNTEAFF
TRBD2,TRBJ2-4,TRBV19,many,TGTGCCAGTAGTATCCCCGGGGGGATCACAGGAAACATTCAGTACTTC,CASSIPGGITGNIQYF